Listed here is a single T cell receptor beta chain. Its antigen is undetermined. Clones were sequenced by immunoSEQ multiplex PCR, and TCRdb holds only the in-frame ones, with some missing. The sample lists 85,000 to 120,000 clones, 84% occurring once. The data are from a study of T cell responses to AZD1222 COVID-19 vaccine. Overall study results and limits: Baseline serostatus was positive in only six AZD1222 recipients. After two AZD1222 doses, spike-specific TCR breadth and depth rose versus day 0.

The germline V gene encodes CDR1 SGHVS and CDR2 FNYEAQ. The CDR3 covers 14 residues. Trimming took 3 bases from V and 9 from J, leaving 12 bases between them. The chain combines TRBV7-6 with TRBJ1-6; D remains unclear. This sequence was found in an adult in good health. The source was peripheral blood, collected on day 0 of AZD1222 vaccination. Here the CDR3 reads CASSLDGGSSPLHF. CDR3 sequence (DNA): TGTGCCAGCAGCTTGGACGGAGGGAGTTCACCCCTCCACTTT.